The 15 T cell receptor beta chains listed next were all sequenced from one sample in a study of regulatory T cells in long-lasting Graves disease. As to time point: newly diagnosed GD, antithyroid drugs for less than 3 months. PBMC RNA served as the TCR library source. Libraries of TCR beta came from iRepertoire HTBI primers plus Arm-PCR of CDR3 regions. TCRdb fed the multiplex PCR reads into MiXCR, producing one record per CDR3 protein. The sample records roughly 510,000 distinct CDR3 sequences, 15% to 20% being singletons. These data were likewise used in another study, on T cells in Graves' hyperthyroidism and ophthalmopathy.

Sample: peripheral blood mononuclear cells (PBMCs), taken at new diagnosis, from a patient treated with antithyroid drugs. The receptor set was obtained from a young man with Graves disease.

This clonotype appeared many times. The CDR3 protein is CASSLGTSGSVDTQYF. The CDR3 DNA reads as TGCGCCAGCAGCTTGGGGACTAGCGGGAGTGTGGATACGCAGTATTTT. The V gene is TRBV5-1, the J gene TRBJ2-3; 13 nucleotides line up with TRBD2. Trimming cost V 0 bases and J 6 bases; bases outside gene matches: 4. The CDR3 has 16 amino acids. CDR1 SGHRS and CDR2 YFSETQ come from the germline V gene.

The chain links TRBV3-1 to TRBJ1-6, with TRBD1 identical over 7 bases. This CDR3 region has 17 residues. In germline, CDR1 is LGHDT, CDR2 YNNKEL (reference sequence). The V segment lost 0 bases and the J segment 4 bases; nucleotides outside the gene matches: 6. CDR3 DNA: TGTGCCAGCAGCCAAGATCTACGGGACAGATATAATTCACCCCTCCACTTT. Its translation is CASSQDLRDRYNSPLHF.

Comment on this clonotype: This clone may be a read error of a much larger clone one base away. The rearrangement joins TRBV7-2 to TRBJ2-7, with D perhaps TRBD1 (5 bases). This CDR3 contains 14 residues. Germline V CDR1 and CDR2: SGHTA, FQGNSA. DNA for the CDR3: TGTGCCATCAGCTTTCGGCAGGGCATCTACGAGCAGTACTTC. It translates to CAISFRQGIYEQYF.

Worth noting for this clonotype: One junction end does not reproduce the germline sequence, and a read error may be involved. The V gene is TRBV12-3 or TRBV12-4, the J gene TRBJ2-7, with 10 bases lining up with TRBD1. This CDR3 has 15 amino acids. The CDR3 bases are TGTGCCAGCAGTTTGCGGGACAGGGGCTCCTACGAGCAGTGCTTC. Translating gives CASSLRDRGSYEQCF.

A few counts support this clonotype. The genes are TRBV4-2 and TRBJ2-1; D may match TRBD1 or TRBD2 (6 bases each). Germline V gives CDR1 LGHNA, CDR2 YNFKEQ. The CDR3 covers 17 residues. V lost 1 base and J lost 0, with 13 bases in between. The CDR3 region is CASSQVVADSSYNEQFF. The DNA of the CDR3 is TGTGCCAGCAGCCAAGTAGTAGCGGACAGCTCCTACAATGAGCAGTTCTTC.

This clonotype was counted many times. The chain links TRBV20-1 to TRBJ2-1; D might be TRBD1 or TRBD2, each matching 6 bases. Germline CDR1 is DFQATT and CDR2 is SNEGSKA (reference sequence). CDR3 length: 13 residues. V lost 3 bases to trimming and J lost 7 bases, with 13 bases between them. The CDR3 sequence: CSASRQGRNEQFF. The DNA of the CDR3 is TGCAGTGCTAGTCGTCAGGGGAGGAATGAGCAGTTCTTC.

V is TRBV5-4 and J is TRBJ2-3; 7 bases agree with TRBD2. V was pared by 4 bases and J by 1 base, with 6 bases of the junction left unmatched. This CDR3 is built from 15 residues. The germline gives CDR1 SGHNT, CDR2 YYREEE (reference sequence). DNA of the CDR3: TGTGCCAGCAGCACATTGGGACTACGCACAGATACGCAGTATTTT. This gives the protein CASSTLGLRTDTQYF.

The sample holds a few counts of this clonotype. This rearrangement joins TRBV27 to TRBJ2-7; 12 bases are shared with TRBD2. Germline CDR1 and CDR2: MNHEY and SMNVEV (reference sequence). The J segment lost 5 bases and the V segment lost 6 bases, leaving 5 bases of the junction unmatched. This CDR3 comprises 14 residues. CDR3 amino acids: CASSSLAGGDEQYF. The CDR3 DNA reads TGTGCCAGCAGCTCGCTAGCGGGAGGGGACGAGCAGTACTTC.

This clonotype has at least ten counts. The chain employs TRBV12-3 or TRBV12-4 and TRBJ2-5, with TRBD1 matching over 7 bases. This CDR3 has 14 amino acids. V shed 1 base and J 4 bases; nucleotides not matched to a gene: 3. CDR3 nucleotide sequence: TGTGCCAGCAGTTTAGAGAGGGGGCCAGAGACCCAGTACTTC. Translating it yields CASSLERGPETQYF.

This clonotype occurred a few times. Since the CDR3 does not end with the conserved phenylalanine or tryptophan, this likely comes from a read error. The chain carries TRBV15 and TRBJ1-2; no firm D call. V dropped 0 bases and J dropped 4 bases, with 3 bases sitting between them. In germline, CDR1 is LNHNV, CDR2 YYDKDF (reference sequence). The CDR3 consists of 12 residues. DNA for the CDR3: TGTGCCACCAGCAGAGATAGCTATGGCTACACCTCC. Its translation is CATSRDSYGYTS.

This clonotype was seen a few times. The chain links TRBV5-1 to TRBJ2-2, with 8 bases identical to TRBD1. The germline CDR1 and CDR2 sequences are SGHRS and YFSETQ. V was pared by 1 base and J by 8 bases, with 13 bases of the junction left unmatched. This CDR3 has 17 residues. This CDR3 reads CASSLPPSTGEVGELFF. In DNA form, the CDR3 reads TGCGCCAGCAGCTTGCCCCCTTCGACAGGGGAGGTTGGGGAGCTGTTTTTT.

The sample holds many counts of this clonotype. The chain recombines TRBV30 with TRBJ1-2; D remains ambiguous. Per the germline V gene, CDR1 is GTSNPN and CDR2 is SVGIG (reference sequence). V was trimmed by 0 bases and J by 4 bases, leaving 12 bases between them. The CDR3 sequence is 14 residues long. For the CDR3, the DNA is TGTGCCTGGAGTGTACTGGTATCAGGCTATGGCTACACCTTC. Encoded protein: CAWSVLVSGYGYTF.

This clonotype was counted many times. This rearrangement joins TRBV11-2 to TRBJ1-1; D gene ambiguous. This CDR3 comprises 15 residues. Trimming removed 6 bases at V and 1 base at J, with 15 bases between. The germline gives CDR1 SGHAT, CDR2 FQNNGV. The CDR3 bases are TGTGCCAGCAGTTCGGGTCAGCGCTGGAACACTGAAGCTTTCTTT. Residues: CASSSGQRWNTEAFF.

This clonotype was recorded a few times. The chain carries TRBV18 and TRBJ2-6, with a weak D call TRBD1 (5 bases). In germline, CDR1 is KGHSH, CDR2 LQKENI. The CDR3 spans 19 residues. The V end lost 1 base, the J end lost 0 bases, and 16 bases lay between the germline ends. The CDR3 nucleotides read TGTGCCAGCTCACCACTGACGCAGGGCAAGGGCTCTGGGGCCAACGTCCTGACTTTC. Translation gives CASSPLTQGKGSGANVLTF.

This clonotype was found many times. This chain uses TRBV24-1 with TRBJ2-1; D perhaps matches TRBD2 (5 bases). The CDR3 is made up of 14 amino acids. V lost 5 bases, J lost 6 bases, and 13 bases lay in between. CDR1 KGHDR and CDR2 SFDVKD come from the germline V gene. As DNA, the CDR3 is TGTGCCACCAGTGGTACACTAGGGAGCAATGAGCAGTTCTTC. Encoded protein: CATSGTLGSNEQFF.